A single sample gave rise to the 10 T cell receptor beta chains below, sequenced in a study of regulatory T cells in long-lasting Graves disease. Time point of the sample: persistent/refractory GD, antithyroid drugs over 5 years with positive TRAb. The TCR library was made from RNA that had been extracted from PBMCs in TRIzol. According to the study, TCR beta libraries were built with iRepertoire HTBI primers and CDR3-region Arm-PCR. TCRdb ran MiXCR on the multiplex PCR reads and lists one entry per CDR3 protein. The sample lists about 310,000 distinct CDR3 sequences; under 25% were seen once. Material: peripheral blood mononuclear cells (PBMCs), obtained when the disease was refractory, from a patient treated with antithyroid drugs. The receptors originated from a female donor with Graves disease.

The chain has TRBV18 and TRBJ2-5; 13 nucleotides align to TRBD2. The CDR3 extends over 16 amino acids. Trimming took 4 bases from V and 3 from J; bases not matched to a gene: 5. CDR1 is KGHSH, CDR2 LQKENI, per germline. CDR3 region: CASSHPGLAGKETQYF. CDR3 DNA sequence: TGTGCCAGCTCACACCCGGGACTAGCGGGGAAAGAGACCCAGTACTTC.

The table lists this clonotype with many counts. The chain recombines TRBV28 with TRBJ1-2; a possible D gene is TRBD1 (6 bases). The germline V gene encodes CDR1 MDHEN and CDR2 SYDVKM. Trimming pared 5 bases from V and 3 bases from J, leaving 16 bases between. The CDR3 runs to 15 residues. The chain's CDR3 is CASSPTGYGDYGYTF. The CDR3 nucleotides read TGTGCCAGCAGTCCTACAGGGTATGGGGACTATGGCTACACCTTC.

This clonotype was counted at least ten times. The chain links TRBV6-1 to TRBJ1-6; a possible D gene is TRBD1 (5 bases). Germline lookup yields CDR1 MNHNS and CDR2 SASEGT. Trimming shortened V by 6 bases and J by 7 bases, and 13 bases separated the two germline ends. The CDR3 runs 14 residues. CDR3 region: CASRPMAGNSPLHF. In DNA, the CDR3 is TGTGCCAGCAGGCCGATGGCAGGGAATTCACCCCTCCACTTT.

The gene calls are TRBV30 and TRBJ2-7, with TRBD1 matching 7 bases. J gave up 3 bases and V 3 bases, and 8 bases lay outside the gene matches. This CDR3 contains 14 residues. Germline V gives CDR1 GTSNPN, CDR2 SVGIG (reference sequence). CDR3 sequence: CAWRVVGQNYEQYF. In DNA, the CDR3 is TGTGCCTGGAGAGTTGTGGGACAGAACTACGAGCAGTACTTC.

At least ten counts were recorded for this clonotype. The chain employs TRBV7-9 and TRBJ1-2; perhaps TRBD1 as D (6 bases). The V gene's germline CDR1 is SEHNR and CDR2 FQNEAQ (reference sequence). Trimming removed 3 bases from V and 3 bases from J, with 11 bases in between. This CDR3 spans 14 amino acids. The CDR3: CASSFYRADYGYTF. CDR3 nucleotides: TGTGCCAGCAGCTTCTACAGGGCTGACTATGGCTACACCTTC. Based on the CDR3 plus reference TRBV7-9 and TRBJ1-2, the full variable domain is DTGVSQNPRHKITKRGQNVTFRCDPISEHNRLYWYRQTLGQGPEFLTYFQNEAQLEKSRLLSDRFSAERPKGSFSTLEIQRTEQGDSAMYLCASSFYRADYGYTFGSGTRLTVV.

This clonotype showed up many times. The chain is built from TRBV7-2 and TRBJ2-7; D uncertain. Trimming left V 8 bases short and J 1 base short, with 15 bases between. The CDR3 has 14 amino acids. Germline CDR1 reads SGHTA; CDR2 reads FQGNSA. In nucleotides, the CDR3 is TGTGCCAGCGCCCCGGGCCTAGTTTCCTACGAGCAGTACTTC. Amino acids: CASAPGLVSYEQYF.

This clonotype was seen at least ten times. The genes are TRBV28 and TRBJ2-7; D is perhaps TRBD2 (6 bases). This CDR3 spans 14 amino acids. Germline V CDR1 and CDR2: MDHEN, SYDVKM. V was cut by 3 bases and J by 3 bases, with 12 bases left in between. The CDR3: CASSLSDYHYEQYF. In DNA form, the CDR3 reads TGTGCCAGCAGTTTGTCGGACTACCACTACGAGCAGTACTTC.

The count of this clonotype is one. V usage is TRBV20-1 and J usage is TRBJ2-7; D is perhaps TRBD2 (5 bases). This CDR3 comprises 16 residues. Trimming took off 2 bases at V and 3 bases at J, with 20 bases between the two ends. Per the germline V gene, CDR1 is DFQATT and CDR2 is SNEGSKA (reference sequence). The CDR3 loop is CSARPRRGLIIYEQYF. In DNA form, the CDR3 reads TGCAGTGCTAGACCCCGGAGAGGACTGATTATCTACGAGCAGTACTTC.

This clonotype appeared many times. V and J are TRBV7-9 and TRBJ1-1, with 8 bases identical to TRBD1. CDR1 and CDR2 from the germline V gene are SEHNR and FQNEAQ (reference sequence). J lost 1 base, V lost 4 bases, and 5 bases had no gene match. The CDR3 spans 15 residues. CDR3 in DNA: TGTGCCAGCAGCTCGGAGGACAGGGCGAACACTGAAGCTTTCTTT. This sequence encodes CASSSEDRANTEAFF.

Ten or more counts support this clonotype. The V gene is TRBV28, the J gene TRBJ1-2; weak D call: TRBD1 (6 bases). This CDR3 has 17 residues. CDR1 is MDHEN, CDR2 SYDVKM, per germline. The V end was cut by 4 bases, the J end by 8 bases, with 26 bases between. The CDR3 DNA reads as TGTGCCAGCAGTTCGAAGTACAGGGTAACTATGGAATTCGGCTACACCTTC. Translating gives CASSSKYRVTMEFGYTF.